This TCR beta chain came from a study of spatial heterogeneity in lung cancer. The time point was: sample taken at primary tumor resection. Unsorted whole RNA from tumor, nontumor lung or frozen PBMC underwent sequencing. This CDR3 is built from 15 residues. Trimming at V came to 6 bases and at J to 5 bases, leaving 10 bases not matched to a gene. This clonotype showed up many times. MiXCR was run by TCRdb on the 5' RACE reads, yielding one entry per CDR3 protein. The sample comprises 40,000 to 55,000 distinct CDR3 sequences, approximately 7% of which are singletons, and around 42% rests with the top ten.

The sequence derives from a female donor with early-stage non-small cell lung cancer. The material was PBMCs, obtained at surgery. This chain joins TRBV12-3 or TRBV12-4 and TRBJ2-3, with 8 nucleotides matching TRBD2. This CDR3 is CASRRTGTRQDTQYF. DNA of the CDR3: TGTGCCAGCAGGCGAACCGGGACTAGACAAGATACGCAGTATTTT.